Listed below are T cell receptor beta chains from one sample, sequenced in a study of neurological immune-mediated disorders. TCRdb reprocessed the 5' RACE reads with MiXCR, giving one entry per CDR3 protein. The data contain over 45,000 distinct CDR3 sequences, about 26% of them singletons. Sequencing was performed on PBMCs. The receptors were gathered from a woman aged 70-85 years in good health. Each CDR3 is given with its conserved first and last residue. The D gene is left open where the match is weak. The size entry is marked missing in some rows and otherwise reads once, few, many or a size class.

d_call: TRBD2; clone_size: few; j_call: TRBJ2-5; v_call: TRBV20-1; cdr3_aa: CSARLAAQETQYF; cdr3_nt: TGCAGTGCTAGACTAGCGGCTCAAGAGACCCAGTACTTC
d_call: NA; clone_size: many; j_call: TRBJ2-5; v_call: TRBV20-1; cdr3_aa: CSARAGRRLETQYF; cdr3_nt: TGCAGTGCTAGGGCGGGACGTCGGCTGGAGACCCAGTACTTC
d_call: NA; clone_size: many; j_call: TRBJ2-7; v_call: TRBV7-3; cdr3_aa: CASSPGGTASYEQYF; cdr3_nt: TGTGCCAGCAGCCCCGGGGGGACAGCCTCCTACGAGCAGTACTTC
d_call: NA; clone_size: many; j_call: TRBJ1-6; v_call: TRBV20-1; cdr3_aa: CSAQRANNSPLHF; cdr3_nt: TGCAGTGCGCAGCGGGCCAATAATTCACCCCTCCACTTT
d_call: NA; clone_size: NA; j_call: TRBJ2-7; v_call: TRBV9; cdr3_aa: CASSAEPDSYEQYF; cdr3_nt: TGTGCCAGCAGCGCAGAACCGGACAGCTACGAGCAGTACTTC
d_call: NA; clone_size: NA; j_call: TRBJ2-5; v_call: TRBV7-2; cdr3_aa: CASSLMGLDEETQYF; cdr3_nt: TGTGCCAGCAGCTTAATGGGGCTGGATGAAGAGACCCAGTACTTC
d_call: TRBD2; clone_size: many; j_call: TRBJ2-7; v_call: TRBV7-2; cdr3_aa: CASSLVASGSYEQYF; cdr3_nt: TGTGCCAGCAGCTTAGTGGCTAGCGGGAGTTACGAGCAGTACTTC
d_call: NA; clone_size: many; j_call: TRBJ2-1; v_call: TRBV30; cdr3_aa: CAWSGWLPEQFF; cdr3_nt: TGTGCCTGGAGCGGATGGCTACCTGAGCAGTTCTTC
d_call: NA; clone_size: NA; j_call: TRBJ2-2; v_call: TRBV15; cdr3_aa: CATSWAVSGELFF; cdr3_nt: TGTGCCACCAGCTGGGCAGTCTCCGGGGAGCTGTTTTTT
d_call: TRBD2; clone_size: many; j_call: TRBJ2-7; v_call: TRBV28; cdr3_aa: CASSLNLGGRSYEQYF; cdr3_nt: TGTGCCAGCAGTTTAAACCTCGGCGGGAGGTCCTACGAGCAGTACTTC
d_call: TRBD1; clone_size: many; j_call: TRBJ2-5; v_call: TRBV20-1; cdr3_aa: CSAREIDRGGETQYF; cdr3_nt: TGCAGTGCTAGGGAGATCGACAGGGGGGGAGAGACCCAGTACTTC
d_call: NA; clone_size: many; j_call: TRBJ1-1; v_call: TRBV12-3/TRBV12-4; cdr3_aa: CASTPSNPNTEAFF; cdr3_nt: TGTGCCAGCACTCCCTCGAACCCGAACACTGAAGCTTTCTTT
d_call: TRBD1; clone_size: NA; j_call: TRBJ1-5; v_call: TRBV6-2/TRBV6-3; cdr3_aa: CASRVQQGSNQPQHF; cdr3_nt: TGTGCCAGCAGAGTCCAACAGGGGAGCAATCAGCCCCAGCATTTT
d_call: NA; clone_size: many; j_call: TRBJ1-1; v_call: TRBV2; cdr3_aa: CASMSTIGAEAFF; cdr3_nt: TGTGCCAGCATGTCCACGATTGGCGCTGAAGCTTTCTTT
d_call: NA; clone_size: many; j_call: TRBJ1-4; v_call: TRBV28; cdr3_aa: CASSSWPRGVGSEKLFF; cdr3_nt: TGTGCCAGCAGCTCCTGGCCGAGGGGGGTAGGGAGTGAAAAACTGTTTTTT
d_call: NA; clone_size: NA; j_call: TRBJ1-1; v_call: TRBV27; cdr3_aa: CASSSPFGGGLTEAFF; cdr3_nt: TGTGCCAGCAGCTCCCCTTTCGGGGGAGGGCTCACTGAAGCTTTCTTT
d_call: NA; clone_size: NA; j_call: TRBJ2-3; v_call: TRBV20-1; cdr3_aa: CSARDPPGSSSTDTQYF; cdr3_nt: TGCAGTGCTAGAGATCCCCCGGGGTCCTCTAGCACAGATACGCAGTATTTT
d_call: NA; clone_size: few; j_call: TRBJ2-5; v_call: TRBV21-1; cdr3_aa: CASSNTSGTSQETQYF; cdr3_nt: TGTGCCAGCAGCAACACTTCTGGGACATCCCAAGAGACCCAGTACTTC